These 4 T cell receptor beta chains originate from one sample sequenced in a study of Ad26.COV2.S vaccination and SARS-CoV-2 variants. Treatment reported: over 15 received Ad26.COV2.S at low or high dose, single or two shots; roughly 5 received placebo; per-sample allocation not given. Sampling was performed 63 days after the first vaccine or placebo injection. Assay: immunoSEQ multiplex PCR; the TCRdb copy retains only in-frame clones and omits some. The sample has some 290,000 clones, around four fifths seen once; the top ten hold 2% to 2.5%. Sequencing was performed on peripheral blood, taken in a trial of Ad26.COV2.S vaccine versus placebo. The receptors stem from a person aged 18-60 years who received the Ad26.COV2.S COVID-19 vaccine or a placebo.

V usage is TRBV19 and J usage is TRBJ1-6; no definite D call. V was cut by 1 base and J by 10 bases, with 14 bases left in between. CDR1 LNHDA and CDR2 SQIVND come from the germline V gene (reference sequence). The CDR3 extends over 15 amino acids. DNA of the CDR3: TGTGCCAGTAGTATAGGTGGGGTCCTCGAGTCACCCCTCCACTTT. Protein product: CASSIGGVLESPLHF.

This clone was observed a few times. V gene TRBV15 combines with J gene TRBJ1-2; D is perhaps TRBD1 (6 bases). Trimming removed 5 bases at V and 5 bases at J, with 30 bases between. Germline V CDR1 and CDR2: LNHNV, YYDKDF (reference sequence). The CDR3 has 19 residues. CDR3 nucleotide sequence: TGTGCCACCAGCGGAACCTCTTCCAGGGGAATTAAAACCCTTTATGGCTACACCTTC. It codes for CATSGTSSRGIKTLYGYTF. Variable domain in full (rest from reference TRBV15 and TRBJ1-2): DAMVIQNPRYQVTQFGKPVTLSCSQTLNHNVMYWYQQKSSQAPKLLFHYYDKDFNNEADTPDNFQSRRPNTSFCFLDIRSPGLGDTAMYLCATSGTSSRGIKTLYGYTFGSGTRLTVV.

This clone was recorded once. The chain joins TRBV6-6 to TRBJ2-1, with D tentatively TRBD1 (6 bases). The CDR3 length is 13 residues. V lost 11 bases and J lost 0, with 11 bases in between. Germline V gene data show CDR1 as MNHNY and CDR2 as SVGAGI (reference sequence). The CDR3 bases are TGTGCCGGGGGCCCCAGCTCCTACAATGAGCAGTTCTTC. This translates into CAGGPSSYNEQFF.

The gene calls are TRBV27 and TRBJ1-2; 7 bases line up with TRBD1. Trimming cost V 4 bases and J 4 bases; bases outside gene matches: 9. Germline V CDR1 and CDR2: MNHEY, SMNVEV (reference sequence). CDR3 length: 15 residues. The CDR3 sequence is CASSSWTGALYGYTF. The CDR3 bases are TGTGCCAGCAGTTCGTGGACAGGTGCGCTCTATGGCTACACCTTC.